Listed here are 26 T cell receptor beta chains from one sample, sequenced in a study of blood T cell repertoires in COVID-19. Libraries were prepared by immunoSEQ multiplex PCR; TCRdb keeps only in-frame clonotypes and omits some of them. The repertoire consists of roughly 200,000 clones, with approximately 80% occurring once and the leading ten covering 7.5% to 9%. The material sequenced was peripheral blood. Source of these receptors: an elderly woman with COVID-19, enrolled during active disease.

This clone was seen only once. The chain is built from TRBV7-9 and TRBJ1-6; D is unresolved. Trimming cost V 2 bases and J 9 bases, with 11 bases left between them. CDR1 SEHNR and CDR2 FQNEAQ come from the germline V gene (reference sequence). The CDR3 consists of 14 residues. The CDR3 here is CASSLPVPRSPLHF. For the CDR3, the DNA is TGTGCCAGCAGCTTACCGGTCCCCCGTTCACCCCTCCACTTT.

The chain has TRBV6-5 and TRBJ2-2; D is perhaps TRBD1 (6 bases). The germline gives CDR1 MNHEY, CDR2 SVGAGI. This CDR3 comprises 14 residues. The V and J ends lost 7 bases and 0 bases respectively, with 9 bases between them. CDR3 coding DNA: TGTGCCAGCAATGGGACACCGAACACCGGGGAGCTGTTTTTT. The encoded protein is CASNGTPNTGELFF.

The chain links TRBV5-1 to TRBJ2-3, with no clear D. The germline V gene has CDR1 SGHRS and CDR2 YFSETQ. The CDR3 totals 12 residues. V was clipped by 3 bases and J by 5 bases, with 7 bases between them. The CDR3 sequence is CASSSQRDTQYF. The CDR3 nucleotides read TGCGCCAGCAGCTCCCAGCGAGATACGCAGTATTTT.

This chain's CDR3 is CASSQVGGGYNEQFF. CDR3 in DNA: TGTGCCAGCAGCCAAGTTGGGGGGGGCTACAATGAGCAGTTCTTC. The genes are TRBV3-1 (or the pseudogene TRBV3-2) and TRBJ2-1; 7 bases line up with TRBD2. The trim removed 1 base at V and 3 bases at J, leaving 3 bases unmatched. Germline-derived CDR1 and CDR2 are LGHDT and YNNKEL (reference sequence). This CDR3 has 15 amino acids.

This clone was counted once. V usage is TRBV27 and J usage is TRBJ1-5; maybe TRBD1 (5 bases). Per germline, CDR1 MNHEY and CDR2 SMNVEV (reference sequence). The V and J ends lost 7 bases and 0 bases respectively, with 22 bases between them. The CDR3 sequence is 18 residues long. CDR3 sequence reads: CASTPFFTGGYSNQPQHF. The DNA of the CDR3 is TGTGCCAGCACCCCATTCTTCACGGGGGGGTATAGCAATCAGCCCCAGCATTTT.

The CDR3 loop is CASSVTGESGNTIYF. CDR3 coding DNA: TGTGCCAGCAGCGTAACAGGGGAATCTGGAAACACCATATATTTT. The chain has TRBV9 and TRBJ1-3; TRBD1 agrees at 7 bases. V shed 1 base and J 1 base; nucleotides not matched to a gene: 2. CDR1 is SGDLS, CDR2 YYNGEE, per germline. The CDR3 consists of 15 residues.

This rearrangement joins TRBV6-4 to TRBJ1-1; no clear D. Trimming stripped 3 bases from V and 4 bases from J, with 9 bases between. The CDR3 runs to 13 residues. The germline gives CDR1 MRHNA, CDR2 SNTAGT. The DNA of the CDR3 is TGTGCCAGCAGTGAAATTGAGGGCACTGAAGCTTTCTTT. Its translation is CASSEIEGTEAFF.

The V gene is TRBV12-5, the J gene TRBJ1-2, with D perhaps TRBD1 (6 bases). The CDR3 runs to 14 residues. Per germline, CDR1 LGHNT and CDR2 FRNRAP. The V end lost 1 base, the J end lost 4 bases, and 10 bases lay between the germline ends. CDR3: CASGLGGPVYGYTF. The CDR3 DNA reads TGTGCTAGTGGTTTGGGGGGGCCGGTCTATGGCTACACCTTC.

The chain is built from TRBV5-1 and TRBJ2-7, with D maybe TRBD2 (5 bases). V lost 1 base, J lost 3 bases, and 11 bases lay in between. Germline V lookup: CDR1 SGHRS, CDR2 YFSETQ. The CDR3 sequence is 14 residues long. CDR3 protein: CASSLTGELYEQYF. CDR3 DNA: TGCGCCAGCAGCTTGACCGGGGAGCTCTACGAGCAGTACTTC.

The rearrangement joins TRBV19 to TRBJ1-5, with D maybe TRBD1 (6 bases). V dropped 2 bases and J dropped 5 bases, with 10 bases sitting between them. The length of the CDR3 is 14 residues. Germline lookup yields CDR1 LNHDA and CDR2 SQIVND (reference sequence). The CDR3 is CASSIQGSHQPQHF. The CDR3 nucleotides read TGTGCCAGTAGTATACAGGGGAGTCATCAGCCCCAGCATTTT.

This sequence joins TRBV7-5 and TRBJ1-5. TRBV7-5 is tagged as a pseudogene. The CDR3 totals 15 residues. CDR3 sequence reads: CVRSLARSRGQPQHF. The DNA for the CDR3 is TGTGTCAGAAGCTTAGCGAGAAGCCGGGGTCAGCCCCAGCATTTT.

The V gene is TRBV7-9, the J gene TRBJ1-3; TRBD1 aligns across 8 bases. J lost 0 bases, V lost 5 bases, and 6 bases had no gene match. CDR1 and CDR2 (germline): SEHNR, FQNEAQ (reference sequence). The CDR3 totals 16 residues. The CDR3 protein is CASSVGQGDSGNTIYF. In nucleotides, the CDR3 is TGTGCCAGCAGCGTAGGACAGGGAGACTCTGGAAACACCATATATTTT.

The CDR3 DNA reads as TGCGCCAGCAGCTCGGACAGGGACGGAAGGAGAAACACTGAAGCTTTCTTT. It encodes CASSSDRDGRRNTEAFF. The chain combines TRBV5-1 with TRBJ1-1; 8 bases fit TRBD1. V lost 3 bases and J lost 2; bases outside the gene matches: 12. The germline V gene encodes CDR1 SGHRS and CDR2 YFSETQ. This CDR3 has 17 amino acids. The full variable domain, its missing parts supplied by reference TRBV5-1 and TRBJ1-1, is KAGVTQTPRYLIKTRGQQVTLSCSPISGHRSVSWYQQTPGQGLQFLFEYFSETQRNKGNFPGRFSGRQFSNSRSEMNVSTLELGDSALYLCASSSDRDGRRNTEAFFGQGTRLTVV.

J is TRBJ1-4 and V is TRBV3-1 (or the pseudogene TRBV3-2), with a tentative D call TRBD1 (6 bases). Trimming left V 0 bases short and J 10 bases short, with 12 bases between. CDR3 length equals 14 residues. Germline V lookup: CDR1 LGHDT, CDR2 YNNKEL (reference sequence). CDR3 DNA sequence: TGTGCCAGCAGCCAAGACGGGGGGGGGCGAAAACTGTTTTTT. Translating gives CASSQDGGGRKLFF.

This chain links TRBV27 with TRBJ2-3; 9 bases match TRBD2. The CDR3 length is 18 residues. Germline CDR1 MNHEY, CDR2 SMNVEV (reference sequence). Unmatched junction bases numbered 16, after V lost 5 bases and J lost 4 bases. The CDR3 nucleotides are TGTGCCAGCAGTCCTCGGAGGCGGGGGGGCCGATGGCCAGATACGCAGTATTTT. This encodes CASSPRRRGGRWPDTQYF.

This clone was seen more than once but under ten times. The J gene is TRBJ2-7, the V gene TRBV7-9; D unresolved. Between the trimmed V and J ends, which lost 1 base and 0 bases, there was a span of 13 bases. The CDR3 contains 16 residues. CDR1 and CDR2 from the germline V gene are SEHNR and FQNEAQ (reference sequence). Written as DNA, the CDR3 is TGTGCCAGCAGCTTAGGGGTGGGCCGTACCTCCTACGAGCAGTACTTC. Its protein product is CASSLGVGRTSYEQYF.

This chain joins TRBV29-1 and TRBJ2-6; no reliable D call. Trimming shortened V by 3 bases and J by 4 bases, and 7 bases separated the two germline ends. Germline V CDR1 and CDR2: SQVTM, ANQGSEA. This CDR3 has 13 residues. The CDR3, as DNA: TGCAGCGTTGACTCCCAGGGGGCCAACGTCCTGACTTTC. Encoded protein: CSVDSQGANVLTF.

This clone was seen many times. The chain links TRBV6-5 to TRBJ1-6; D gene uncertain. Germline CDR1 is MNHEY and CDR2 is SVGAGI. The V and J ends lost 6 bases and 7 bases respectively, with 7 bases between them. The CDR3 totals 12 residues. The CDR3 loop is CASRQFNSPLHF. As DNA, the CDR3 is TGTGCCAGCAGACAGTTCAATTCACCCCTCCACTTT.

This clone showed up just a few times. The rearrangement uses TRBV5-1 and TRBJ2-1; possible D gene TRBD1, 6 bases. The CDR3 runs 14 residues. Trimming removed 10 bases from V and 2 bases from J, with 16 bases in between. Germline loops: CDR1 SGHRS, CDR2 YFSETQ. The CDR3 DNA is TGCGCCTCCCCCCCGGCAGGGGCCTACAATGAGCAGTTCTTC. Its translation is CASPPAGAYNEQFF.

This clone was recorded once. The rearrangement uses TRBV6-1 and TRBJ1-1; D is perhaps TRBD1 (6 bases). CDR1 is MNHNS and CDR2 is SASEGT in the germline V gene. This CDR3 comprises 14 residues. V shed 1 base and J shed 1 base, with 7 bases lying between them. The CDR3 DNA follows: TGTGCCAGCAGTGAAGTGGGACAGAACACTGAAGCTTTCTTT. It translates to CASSEVGQNTEAFF.

The DNA for the CDR3 is TGTGCCAGCAGCTTAGAGGGGACTAGCGGGAGAAATGAGCAGTTCTTC. Encoded protein: CASSLEGTSGRNEQFF. The rearrangement links TRBV7-9 to TRBJ2-1, with 14 bases that match TRBD2. This CDR3 region has 16 residues. Trimming took 1 base from V and 7 from J; bases not matched to a gene: 3. Germline V lookup: CDR1 SEHNR, CDR2 FQNEAQ (reference sequence).

This clone was found a few times. V and J are TRBV6-1 and TRBJ1-1, with D maybe TRBD1 (5 bases). With 2 bases removed from V and 7 bases from J, the gap between germline ends came to 14 bases. CDR1 and CDR2 from the germline V gene are MNHNS and SASEGT. The CDR3 sequence is 14 residues long. Here the CDR3 DNA reads TGTGCCAGCAGTGAACGGGGGGAGGCCGGTGAAGCTTTCTTT. Its protein product is CASSERGEAGEAFF.

The chain is built from TRBV9 and TRBJ1-1; D ambiguous. Trimming took 2 bases from V and 0 from J, leaving 5 bases between them. This CDR3 contains 13 residues. Germline V lookup: CDR1 SGDLS, CDR2 YYNGEE. The CDR3 loop reads CASSVFVNTEAFF. The CDR3 DNA reads TGTGCCAGCAGCGTCTTCGTGAACACTGAAGCTTTCTTT.

The V gene is TRBV19, the J gene TRBJ1-1, with D hard to call. The CDR3 extends over 11 amino acids. Per germline, CDR1 LNHDA and CDR2 SQIVND (reference sequence). The germline V and J ends were trimmed by 3 bases and 3 bases, with 2 bases remaining between them. The CDR3 sequence is CASSIYTEAFF. DNA of the CDR3: TGTGCCAGTAGTATCTACACTGAAGCTTTCTTT.

The gene calls are TRBV6-5 and TRBJ1-1; D not certain. Looked up from germline, CDR1 is MNHEY and CDR2 is SVGAGI. The length of the CDR3 is 13 residues. V gave up 3 bases and J gave up 1 base, with 6 bases separating them. CDR3 protein: CASSYGGNTEAFF. CDR3 in DNA: TGTGCCAGCAGTTATGGAGGGAACACTGAAGCTTTCTTT.

The chain uses TRBV5-6 and TRBJ2-5; 10 bases are shared with TRBD2. Germline-derived CDR1 and CDR2 are SGHDT and YYEEEE. This CDR3 region has 17 residues. V trimming: 7 bases; J trimming: 1 base; junction bases outside the gene matches: 13. The CDR3 region is CASVIFASGRFQETQYF. In DNA form, the CDR3 reads TGTGCCAGCGTAATATTTGCTAGCGGGAGATTCCAAGAGACCCAGTACTTC.